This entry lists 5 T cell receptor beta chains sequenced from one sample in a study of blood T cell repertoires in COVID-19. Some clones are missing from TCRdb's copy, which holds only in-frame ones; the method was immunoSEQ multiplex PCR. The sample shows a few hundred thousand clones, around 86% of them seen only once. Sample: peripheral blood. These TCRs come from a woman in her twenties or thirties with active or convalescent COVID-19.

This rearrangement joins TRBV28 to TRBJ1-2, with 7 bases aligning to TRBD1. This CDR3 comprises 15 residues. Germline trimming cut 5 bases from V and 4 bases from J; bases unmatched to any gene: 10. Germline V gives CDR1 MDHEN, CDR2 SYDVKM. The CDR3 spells CASSTQGGLGYGYTF. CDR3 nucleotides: TGTGCCAGCAGTACCCAAGGGGGCCTGGGCTATGGCTACACCTTC.

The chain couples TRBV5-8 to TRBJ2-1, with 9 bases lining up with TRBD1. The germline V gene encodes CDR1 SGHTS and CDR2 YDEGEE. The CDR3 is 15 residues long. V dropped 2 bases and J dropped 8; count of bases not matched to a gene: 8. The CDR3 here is CASSFGDRDFDEQFF. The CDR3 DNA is TGTGCCAGCAGCTTCGGGGACAGGGATTTCGATGAGCAGTTCTTC.

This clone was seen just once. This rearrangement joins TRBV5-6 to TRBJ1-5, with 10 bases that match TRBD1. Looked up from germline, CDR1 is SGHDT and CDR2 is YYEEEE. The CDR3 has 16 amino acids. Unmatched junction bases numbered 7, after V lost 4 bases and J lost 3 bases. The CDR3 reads CASSRDRGVINQPQHF. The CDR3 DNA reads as TGTGCCAGCAGCAGGGACAGGGGCGTCATCAATCAGCCCCAGCATTTT.

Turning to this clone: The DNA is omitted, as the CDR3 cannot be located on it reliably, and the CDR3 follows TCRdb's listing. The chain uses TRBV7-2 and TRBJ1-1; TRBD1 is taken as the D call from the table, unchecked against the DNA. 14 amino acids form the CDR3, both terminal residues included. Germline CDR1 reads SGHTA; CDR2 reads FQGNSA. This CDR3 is CASATWGQGAGTFF.

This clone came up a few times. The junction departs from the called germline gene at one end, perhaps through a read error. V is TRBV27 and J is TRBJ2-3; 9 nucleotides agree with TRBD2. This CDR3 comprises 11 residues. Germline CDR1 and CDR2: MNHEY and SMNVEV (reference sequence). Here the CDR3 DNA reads TGTGCCAGCAGCGGCGCGGGGGGGGCCCTGTTT. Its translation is CASSGAGGALF.